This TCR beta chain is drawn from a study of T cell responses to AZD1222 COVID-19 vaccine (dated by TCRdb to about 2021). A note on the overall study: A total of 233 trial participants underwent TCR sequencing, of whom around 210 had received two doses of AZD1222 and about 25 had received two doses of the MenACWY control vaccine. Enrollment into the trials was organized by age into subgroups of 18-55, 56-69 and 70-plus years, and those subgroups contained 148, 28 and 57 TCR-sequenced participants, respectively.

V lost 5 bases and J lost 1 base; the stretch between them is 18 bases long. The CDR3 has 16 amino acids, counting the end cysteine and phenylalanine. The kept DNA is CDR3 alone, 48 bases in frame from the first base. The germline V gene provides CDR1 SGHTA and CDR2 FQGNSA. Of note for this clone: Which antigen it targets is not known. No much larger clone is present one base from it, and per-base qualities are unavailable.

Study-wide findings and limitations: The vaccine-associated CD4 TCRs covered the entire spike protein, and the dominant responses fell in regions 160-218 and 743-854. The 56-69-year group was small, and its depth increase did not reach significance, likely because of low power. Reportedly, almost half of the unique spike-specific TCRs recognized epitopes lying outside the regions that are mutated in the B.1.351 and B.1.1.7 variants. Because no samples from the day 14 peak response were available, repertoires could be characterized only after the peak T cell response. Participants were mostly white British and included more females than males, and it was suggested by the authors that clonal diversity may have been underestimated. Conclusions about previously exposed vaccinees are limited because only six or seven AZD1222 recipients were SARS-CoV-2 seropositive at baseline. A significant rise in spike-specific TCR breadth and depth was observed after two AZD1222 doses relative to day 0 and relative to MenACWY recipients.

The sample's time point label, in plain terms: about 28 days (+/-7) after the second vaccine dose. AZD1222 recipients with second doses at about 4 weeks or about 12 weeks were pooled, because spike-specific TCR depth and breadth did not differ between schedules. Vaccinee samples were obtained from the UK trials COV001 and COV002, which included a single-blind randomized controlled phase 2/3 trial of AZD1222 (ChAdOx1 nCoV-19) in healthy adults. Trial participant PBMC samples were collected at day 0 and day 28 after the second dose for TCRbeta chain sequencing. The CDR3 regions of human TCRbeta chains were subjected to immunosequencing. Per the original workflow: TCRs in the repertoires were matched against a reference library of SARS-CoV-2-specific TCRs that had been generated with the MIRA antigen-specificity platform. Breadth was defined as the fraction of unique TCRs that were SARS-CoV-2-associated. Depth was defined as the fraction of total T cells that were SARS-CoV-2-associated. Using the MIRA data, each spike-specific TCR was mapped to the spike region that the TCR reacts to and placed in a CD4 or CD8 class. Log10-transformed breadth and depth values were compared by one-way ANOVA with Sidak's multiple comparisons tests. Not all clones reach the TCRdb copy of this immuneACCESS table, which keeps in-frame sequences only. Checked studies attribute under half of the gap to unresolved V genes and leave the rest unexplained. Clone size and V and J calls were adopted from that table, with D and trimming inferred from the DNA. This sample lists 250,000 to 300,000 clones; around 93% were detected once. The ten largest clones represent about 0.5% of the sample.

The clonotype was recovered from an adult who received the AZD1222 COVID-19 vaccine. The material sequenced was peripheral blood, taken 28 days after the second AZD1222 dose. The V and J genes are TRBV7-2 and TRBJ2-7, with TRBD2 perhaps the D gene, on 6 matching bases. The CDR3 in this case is CASSRTGTVPSYEQYF. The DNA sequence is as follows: TGTGCCAGCAGCCGCACCGGGACTGTACCTTCCTACGAGCAGTACTTC.